These 28 T cell receptor beta chains originate from one sample sequenced in a study of breast tumors, draining lymph nodes, adjacent tissues. Axillary draining lymph nodes of breast cancer patients supplied the node samples. TCRdb analysed the multiplex PCR reads with MiXCR anew, one entry per CDR3 protein. The sample lists around 300,000 distinct CDR3 sequences, roughly 30% occurring once. Sequenced input: axillary lymph node tissue. These receptor sequences come from a female donor with breast cancer. Some clones in this sample may be carry-over from other donors' samples.

This clonotype was counted ten times or more. This chain joins TRBV25-1 and TRBJ1-2; D ambiguous. Trimming left V 4 bases short and J 2 bases short, with 8 bases between. Looked up from germline, CDR1 is MGHDK and CDR2 is SYGVNS. The CDR3 length is 13 residues. In DNA form, the CDR3 reads TGTGCCAGCAGTGGCCTCCGGAACTATGGCTACACCTTC. It codes for CASSGLRNYGYTF.

In this sample, this clonotype turned up many times. The rearrangement joins TRBV13 to TRBJ1-4; 7 bases map to TRBD1. After removal of 5 bases from V and 9 bases from J, the junction contained 3 bases not matched to a gene. CDR3 length: 12 residues. Germline V gene sequence: CDR1 PRHDT, CDR2 FYEKMQ (reference sequence). The CDR3 coding sequence is TGTGCCAGCAGCCAGGGACAGCAAAAACTGTTTTTT. It encodes CASSQGQQKLFF.

This clonotype was counted ten times or more. This chain joins TRBV25-1 and TRBJ2-1; TRBD2 might be the D (6 bases). CDR1 and CDR2 from the germline V gene are MGHDK and SYGVNS. The length of the CDR3 is 13 residues. V lost 5 bases and J lost 5, with 10 bases in between. DNA of the CDR3: TGTGCCAGCAGTCGACTAGAGAACAATGAGCAGTTCTTC. This translates into CASSRLENNEQFF.

This clonotype has only a few counts. A much larger clone differs by one base, so this may be a read error. The chain joins TRBV20-1 to TRBJ2-7, with D perhaps given as TRBD1 or TRBD2 (5 bases each). V was clipped by 1 base and J by 6 bases, with 16 bases between them. The CDR3 is 14 amino acids. The V gene's germline CDR1 is DFQATT and CDR2 SNEGSKA (reference sequence). CDR3 in amino acids: CSARVRAGPFEQYF. For the CDR3, the DNA is TGCAGTGCTAGAGTGAGGGCAGGGCCTTTCGAGCAGTACTTC.

As concerns this clonotype: A much larger clonotype is one base distant, so this may be a read error. The chain joins TRBV19 to TRBJ2-3; 12 bases line up with TRBD2. The CDR3 covers 17 residues. CDR1 LNHDA and CDR2 SQIVND come from the germline V gene (reference sequence). J lost 7 bases, V lost 3 bases, and 11 bases had no gene match. The DNA for the CDR3 is TGTGCCAGTAGTATCTCCCGACTAGCGGGAGTTATAAATACGCAGTATTTT. It encodes CASSISRLAGVINTQYF.

Remarks on this clonotype: No conserved phenylalanine or tryptophan ends this CDR3, so it is likely a read error. The V and J genes are TRBV5-1 and TRBJ2-3, with 8 bases lining up with TRBD2. The V and J ends lost 4 bases and 10 bases, in that order; junction bases with no gene match: 17. Germline assignment: CDR1 SGHRS and CDR2 YFSETQ. There are 16 residues in the CDR3. CDR3 sequence reads: CASSVSSSGAHSAQYL. The CDR3 coding sequence is TGCGCCAGCAGCGTGAGTAGTAGCGGGGCACATTCTGCGCAGTATCTT.

With respect to this clonotype: A much larger clone lies one base from this, so it may be a read error. The chain couples TRBV5-4 to TRBJ2-7; perhaps D is TRBD1 or TRBD2 (7 bases each). Trimming shortened V by 4 bases and J by 4 bases, and 18 bases separated the two germline ends. The CDR3 has 15 amino acids. Germline V gene data show CDR1 as SGHNT and CDR2 as YYREEE (reference sequence). The CDR3 DNA is TGTGCCAGCAGCCCAGGGGGGGCCTCACTTTACGAGCAGTACTTC. It codes for CASSPGGASLYEQYF.

This clonotype has ten or more counts. The genes are TRBV5-6 and TRBJ2-3; D may match TRBD1 or TRBD2 (5 bases each). CDR1 and CDR2 (germline): SGHDT, YYEEEE. V was trimmed by 3 bases and J by 0 bases, leaving 11 bases between them. This CDR3 has 15 residues. The CDR3 region is CASSSTGGSTDTQYF. CDR3 sequence (DNA): TGTGCCAGCAGCTCGACTGGGGGAAGCACAGATACGCAGTATTTT.

With regard to this clonotype: This sequence may be a read error, since a much larger clone differs from it by one base. The rearrangement links TRBV11-2 to TRBJ2-1; D is undetermined. Germline V gene lookup returns CDR1 SGHAT and CDR2 FQNNGV. V gave up 0 bases and J gave up 6 bases, with 9 bases separating them. This CDR3 has 14 residues. The CDR3 DNA reads as TGTGCCAGCAGCTTAGATCCAAGCCCCAATGAGCAGTTCTTC. Residues: CASSLDPSPNEQFF.

This clonotype has at least ten counts. J is TRBJ2-7 and V is TRBV24-1, with 7 bases lining up with TRBD1. V lost 2 bases and J lost 3; bases outside the gene matches: 6. In germline, CDR1 is KGHDR, CDR2 SFDVKD. This CDR3 has 15 amino acids. The CDR3 nucleotides read TGTGCCACCAGTGATTCGACAGGGCGCTTCTACGAGCAGTACTTC. Translating it yields CATSDSTGRFYEQYF.

This clonotype has only a few counts. The chain uses TRBV27 and TRBJ2-7; D call uncertain. Trimming stripped 1 base from V and 0 bases from J, with 10 bases between. The CDR3 has 15 amino acids. Germline V gene lookup returns CDR1 MNHEY and CDR2 SMNVEV (reference sequence). This CDR3 is CASSLLGGISYEQYF. In DNA, the CDR3 is TGTGCCAGCAGTTTATTAGGTGGGATCTCCTACGAGCAGTACTTC.

This clonotype was counted many times. This chain uses TRBV6-1 with TRBJ2-1; D gene unclear. Trimming removed 7 bases from V and 7 bases from J, with 14 bases in between. This CDR3 region has 13 residues. CDR1 and CDR2 from the germline V gene are MNHNS and SASEGT. The CDR3 loop reads CASIAGTFNEQFF. CDR3 nucleotide sequence: TGTGCCAGCATCGCCGGTACGTTTAATGAGCAGTTCTTC.

This clonotype came up many times. This sequence joins TRBV10-2 and TRBJ2-3; TRBD1 aligns across 7 bases. The J segment lost 2 bases and the V segment lost 3 bases, leaving 11 bases of the junction unmatched. This CDR3 spans 17 amino acids. CDR1 and CDR2 from the germline V gene are WSHSY and SAAADI. CDR3 protein: CASSELGGQPYTDTQYF. CDR3 nucleotide sequence: TGCGCCAGCAGTGAATTAGGGGGACAGCCCTACACAGATACGCAGTATTTT.

This clonotype was picked up many times. V is TRBV2 and J is TRBJ1-4, with D tentatively TRBD1 (6 bases). Between the trimmed V and J ends, which lost 2 bases and 3 bases, there was a span of 13 bases. This CDR3 is built from 16 residues. CDR1 SNHLY and CDR2 FYNNEI come from the germline V gene. CDR3 sequence: CASSERGGNPNEKLFF. The CDR3 bases are TGTGCCAGCAGTGAAAGGGGGGGGAATCCTAATGAAAAACTGTTTTTT.

This clonotype showed up many times. The rearrangement links TRBV5-1 to TRBJ2-5; the D gene is possibly TRBD2 (5 bases). Germline CDR1 reads SGHRS; CDR2 reads YFSETQ. The CDR3 contains 19 residues. The V gene lost 0 bases and the J gene lost 2 bases, with 23 bases spanning the gap. Written as DNA, the CDR3 is TGCGCCAGCAGCTTGGGAGGGATGGTAAGGTGGGAGCAGCAAGAGACCCAGTACTTC. Residues: CASSLGGMVRWEQQETQYF.

This clonotype was picked up many times. The chain is built from TRBV7-6 and TRBJ1-4; D gene unclear. Trimming shortened V by 2 bases and J by 0 bases, and 7 bases separated the two germline ends. CDR3 length: 15 amino acids. CDR1 is SGHVS, CDR2 FNYEAQ, per germline. The CDR3 region has the DNA TGTGCCAGCAGCTTAAGACCCACAACTAATGAAAAACTGTTTTTT. Protein product: CASSLRPTTNEKLFF. The whole variable domain, remainder taken from reference TRBV7-6 and TRBJ1-4, is GAGVSQSPRYKVTKRGQDVALRCDPISGHVSLYWYRQALGQGPEFLTYFNYEAQQDKSGLPNDRFSAERPEGSISTLTIQRTEQRDSAMYRCASSLRPTTNEKLFFGSGTQLSVL.

The gene calls are TRBV10-3 and TRBJ1-2, with no clear D. The germline CDR1 and CDR2 sequences are ENHRY and SYGVKD. The germline V and J ends were trimmed by 10 bases and 4 bases, with 13 bases remaining between them. CDR3 length: 12 residues. The CDR3 protein is CATTEYIYGYTF. The CDR3 DNA is TGTGCCACCACGGAGTACATCTATGGCTACACCTTC.

This clonotype has more than one count but fewer than ten. The chain is built from TRBV18 and TRBJ2-7; D could derive from TRBD1 or TRBD2 (5 bases each). With 4 bases removed from V and 5 bases from J, the gap between germline ends came to 12 bases. The CDR3 extends over 13 amino acids. Germline lookup yields CDR1 KGHSH and CDR2 LQKENI. In DNA form, the CDR3 reads TGTGCCAGCTCACGAGTTGGGGGAGACGAGCAGTACTTC. Translated: CASSRVGGDEQYF.

This clonotype was found many times. Compared with germline, one end of the junction differs, possibly owing to a read error. The J gene is TRBJ2-1, the V gene TRBV5-5, with TRBD2 matching 7 bases. The CDR3 runs to 15 residues. Germline CDR1 is SGHKS and CDR2 is YYEKEE (reference sequence). In nucleotides, the CDR3 is TGTGCTAGCAGCTTAGCTAGCGGTTCCTACAATGAGCAGTTCTTC. Its translation is CASSLASGSYNEQFF.

Note on this clonotype: One end of the junction does not line up with germline, which may come from a read error. This chain connects TRBV7-6 to TRBJ1-2; D is unresolved. The CDR3 covers 15 residues. In germline, CDR1 is SGHVS, CDR2 FNYEAQ. CDR3 in amino acids: CASSSMAGSNYGYPF. Written as DNA, the CDR3 is TGTGCCAGCAGCTCCATGGCCGGGTCTAACTATGGCTACCCCTTC. The variable domain in full, with the rest retrieved from reference TRBV7-6 and TRBJ1-2, is GAGVSQSPRYKVTKRGQDVALRCDPISGHVSLYWYRQALGQGPEFLTYFNYEAQQDKSGLPNDRFSAERPEGSISTLTIQRTEQRDSAMYRCASSSMAGSNYGYPFGSGTRLTVV.

The rearrangement links TRBV6-5 to TRBJ2-1; 7 positions match TRBD2. CDR1 and CDR2 (germline): MNHEY, SVGAGI. This CDR3 has 16 amino acids. The J segment lost 0 bases and the V segment lost 6 bases, leaving 8 bases of the junction unmatched. As DNA, the CDR3 is TGTGCCAGCAGCAATCGGCGCGGGAGCTCCTACAATGAGCAGTTCTTC. It is translated as CASSNRRGSSYNEQFF.

A few counts support this clonotype. The V gene is TRBV18, the J gene TRBJ1-5; 9 bases fit TRBD1. Germline CDR1 reads KGHSH; CDR2 reads LQKENI. The CDR3 runs 15 residues. V dropped 4 bases and J dropped 0; count of bases not matched to a gene: 1. The CDR3 sequence is CASSRTGDSNQPQHF. CDR3 sequence (DNA): TGTGCCAGCTCACGGACAGGGGATAGCAATCAGCCCCAGCATTTT.

This clonotype was observed many times. The J gene is TRBJ2-2, the V gene TRBV10-2; a possible D gene is TRBD2 (6 bases). This CDR3 comprises 17 residues. Trimming removed 8 bases at V and 5 bases at J, with 24 bases between. Germline CDR1 WSHSY, CDR2 SAAADI. The CDR3 DNA sequence: TGCGCCAGCTTTGGCCCAACCGGACTACTGAGGACCGGGGAGCTGTTTTTT. It yields the protein CASFGPTGLLRTGELFF.

This clonotype was seen many times. This chain connects TRBV7-6 to TRBJ2-1; the D gene is possibly TRBD2 (6 bases). Germline V gene sequence: CDR1 SGHVS, CDR2 FNYEAQ. The V gene lost 5 bases and the J gene lost 6 bases, with 23 bases spanning the gap. This CDR3 is built from 17 residues. The CDR3 spells CASSAPGLGTPFNEQFF. The CDR3 coding sequence is TGTGCCAGCAGCGCCCCGGGACTCGGAACCCCTTTCAATGAGCAGTTCTTC.

With regard to this clonotype: A much larger clone differs by one base, so this may be a read error. V is TRBV5-1 and J is TRBJ2-5, with TRBD1 matching 10 bases. The CDR3 is 14 amino acids. Germline V gives CDR1 SGHRS, CDR2 YFSETQ. CDR3 amino acids: CASSMTGGEEAQYF. The CDR3 nucleotides are TGCGCCAGCAGCATGACAGGGGGCGAAGAGGCCCAGTACTTC.

This clonotype was observed many times. This rearrangement joins TRBV7-3 to TRBJ2-3; maybe TRBD2 (5 bases). Germline V lookup: CDR1 SGHTA, CDR2 FQGTGA. This CDR3 has 16 amino acids. The ends were cut back, 2 bases at V and 0 bases at J, with 12 bases in the middle. The CDR3 reads CASSLGSAPSTDTQYF. CDR3 bases: TGTGCCAGCAGCTTAGGTAGCGCCCCTAGCACAGATACGCAGTATTTT.

Ten or more counts support this clonotype. The chain is built from TRBV19 and TRBJ2-1; TRBD2 agrees at 7 bases. CDR1 is LNHDA, CDR2 SQIVND, per germline (reference sequence). The CDR3 totals 14 residues. J lost 7 bases, V lost 1 base, and 4 bases had no gene match. CDR3 DNA: TGTGCCAGTAGTATAGGGGGGGGGGATAATGAGCAGTTCTTC. This gives the protein CASSIGGGDNEQFF. Full variable domain (rest looked up from reference TRBV19 and TRBJ2-1): DGGITQSPKYLFRKEGQNVTLSCEQNLNHDAMYWYRQDPGQGLRLIYYSQIVNDFQKGDIAEGYSVSREKKESFPLTVTSAQKNPTAFYLCASSIGGGDNEQFFGPGTRLTVL.

About this clonotype: This may be a read error, as it is one base from a much larger clone. The chain is built from TRBV30 and TRBJ2-6, with D hard to call. The CDR3 sequence is 15 residues long. CDR1 is GTSNPN, CDR2 SVGIG, per germline (reference sequence). V was shortened by 0 bases and J by 2 bases, with 8 bases between the two germline ends. CDR3 protein: CAWSVLWAGANVLTF. CDR3 nucleotides: TGTGCCTGGAGTGTACTGTGGGCTGGGGCCAACGTCCTGACTTTC.